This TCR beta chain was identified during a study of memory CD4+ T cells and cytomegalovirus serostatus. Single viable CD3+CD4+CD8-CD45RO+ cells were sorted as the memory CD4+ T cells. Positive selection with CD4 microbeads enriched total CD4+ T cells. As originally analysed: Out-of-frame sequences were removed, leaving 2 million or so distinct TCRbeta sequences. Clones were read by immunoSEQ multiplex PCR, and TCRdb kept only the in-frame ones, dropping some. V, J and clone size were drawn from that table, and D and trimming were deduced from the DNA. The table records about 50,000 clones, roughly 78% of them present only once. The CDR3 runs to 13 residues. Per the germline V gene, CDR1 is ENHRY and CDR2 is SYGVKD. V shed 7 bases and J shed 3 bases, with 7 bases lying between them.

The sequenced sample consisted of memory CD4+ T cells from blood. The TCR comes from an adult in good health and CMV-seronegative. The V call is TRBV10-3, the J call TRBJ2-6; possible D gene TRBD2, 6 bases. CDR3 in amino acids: CAITGDGANVLTF. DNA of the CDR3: TGTGCCATCACGGGGGATGGGGCCAACGTCCTGACTTTC.